The following is a T cell receptor (beta chain) sequence with its context. Its antigen is not identified. The sample originates from a study of T-cell memory formation after mild COVID-19. The wider study: There were largely donor-specific TCR clusters. Study results and caveats: There was a balanced CD4/CD8 profile in clones contracting day 15 to 85, and later expanders leaned CD4+. CD8+ contracting clones occupied EMRA, while CD4+ ones occupied mainly CM and EM. Some clones that responded turned up in pre-infection memory, which suggests that cross-reactive memory joined in.

TCRdb recomputed calls from the 5' RACE reads with MiXCR, one row per CDR3 protein. The sample shows about 250,000 distinct CDR3 sequences, 15% to 19% of them seen only once. This CDR3 has 13 amino acids. Trimming shortened V by 5 bases and J by 0 bases, and 10 bases separated the two germline ends. Germline CDR1 DFQATT, CDR2 SNEGSKA (reference sequence). The TCR sequence derives from an adult woman who had mild COVID-19 (a few samples of this study predate the infection). Cell type and time point are not known. Sequenced: PBMCs or a T cell subset sorted from them (not recorded which). This chain connects TRBV20-1 to TRBJ1-1; perhaps TRBD1 as D (5 bases). The CDR3 is CSARGRMNTEAFF. The CDR3 bases are TGCAGTGCTCGGGGGAGGATGAACACTGAAGCTTTCTTT.